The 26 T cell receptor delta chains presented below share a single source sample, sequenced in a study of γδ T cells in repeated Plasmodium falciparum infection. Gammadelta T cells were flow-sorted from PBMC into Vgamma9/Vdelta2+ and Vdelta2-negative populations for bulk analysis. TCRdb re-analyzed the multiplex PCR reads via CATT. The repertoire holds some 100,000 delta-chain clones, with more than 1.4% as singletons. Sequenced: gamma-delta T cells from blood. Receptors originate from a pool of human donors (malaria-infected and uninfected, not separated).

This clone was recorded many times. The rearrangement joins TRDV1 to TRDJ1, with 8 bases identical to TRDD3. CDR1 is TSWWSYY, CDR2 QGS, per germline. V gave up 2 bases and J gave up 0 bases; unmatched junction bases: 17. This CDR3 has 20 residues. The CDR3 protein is CALGEGPGPYWGLYTDKLIF. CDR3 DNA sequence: TGTGCTCTTGGGGAAGGGCCCGGGCCGTACTGGGGGTTATACACCGATAAACTCATCTTT.

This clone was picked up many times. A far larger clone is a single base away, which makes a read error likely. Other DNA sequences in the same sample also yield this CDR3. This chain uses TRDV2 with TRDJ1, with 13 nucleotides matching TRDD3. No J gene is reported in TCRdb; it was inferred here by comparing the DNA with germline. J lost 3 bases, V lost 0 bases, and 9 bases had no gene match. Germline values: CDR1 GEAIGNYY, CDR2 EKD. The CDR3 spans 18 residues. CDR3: CACDTGKLLGDTPDKLIF. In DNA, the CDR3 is TGTGCCTGTGACACCGGGAAGCTACTGGGGGATACGCCCGATAAACTCATCTTT.

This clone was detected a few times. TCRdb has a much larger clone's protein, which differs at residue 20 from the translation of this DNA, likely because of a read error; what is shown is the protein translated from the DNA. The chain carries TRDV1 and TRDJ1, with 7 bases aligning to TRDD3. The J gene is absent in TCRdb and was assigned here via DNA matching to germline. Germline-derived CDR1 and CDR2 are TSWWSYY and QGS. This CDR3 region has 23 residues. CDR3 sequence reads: CALGEYLSPIRKLTLGVTDELIF. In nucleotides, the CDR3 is TGTGCTCTTGGGGAATATCTTTCCCCGATTAGGAAACTCACTCTGGGGGTCACCGATGAACTCATCTTT.

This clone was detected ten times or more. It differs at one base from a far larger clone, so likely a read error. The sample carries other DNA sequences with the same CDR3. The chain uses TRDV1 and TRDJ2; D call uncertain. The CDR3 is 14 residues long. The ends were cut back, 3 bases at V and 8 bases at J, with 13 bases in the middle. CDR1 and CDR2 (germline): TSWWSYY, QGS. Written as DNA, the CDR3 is TGTGCTCTTGGGGAGAATGCCCTGGAGGCACAACTCTTCTTT. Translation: CALGENALEAQLFF.

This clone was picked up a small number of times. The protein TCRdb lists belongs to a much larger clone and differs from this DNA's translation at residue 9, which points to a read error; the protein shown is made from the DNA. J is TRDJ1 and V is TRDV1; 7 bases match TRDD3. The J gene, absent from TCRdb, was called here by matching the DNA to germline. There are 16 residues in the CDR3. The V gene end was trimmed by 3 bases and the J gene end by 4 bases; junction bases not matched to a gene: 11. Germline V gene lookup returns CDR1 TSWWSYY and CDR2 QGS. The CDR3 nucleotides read TGTGCTCTTGGGGACCTGGGGGCCCCGTACATCGATAAACTCATCTTT. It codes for CALGDLGAPYIDKLIF.

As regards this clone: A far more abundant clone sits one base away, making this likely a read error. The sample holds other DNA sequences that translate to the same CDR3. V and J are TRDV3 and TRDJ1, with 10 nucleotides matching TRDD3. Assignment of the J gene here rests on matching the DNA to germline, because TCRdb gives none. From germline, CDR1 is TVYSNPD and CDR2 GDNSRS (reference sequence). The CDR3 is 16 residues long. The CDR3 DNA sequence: TGTGCCTTCGCTGGGGGGATACGGACATACACTGATAAACTCATCTTT. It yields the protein CAFAGGIRTYTDKLIF.

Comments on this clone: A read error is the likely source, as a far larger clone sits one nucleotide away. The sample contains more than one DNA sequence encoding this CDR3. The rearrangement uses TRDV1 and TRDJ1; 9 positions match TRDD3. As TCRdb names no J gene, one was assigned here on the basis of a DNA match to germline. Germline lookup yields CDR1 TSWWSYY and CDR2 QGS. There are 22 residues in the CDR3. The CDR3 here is CALVRTGHLLGDPIRYTDKLIF. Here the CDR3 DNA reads TGTGCCCTTGTGCGTACGGGTCATCTACTGGGGGACCCGATAAGGTACACCGATAAACTCATCTTT.

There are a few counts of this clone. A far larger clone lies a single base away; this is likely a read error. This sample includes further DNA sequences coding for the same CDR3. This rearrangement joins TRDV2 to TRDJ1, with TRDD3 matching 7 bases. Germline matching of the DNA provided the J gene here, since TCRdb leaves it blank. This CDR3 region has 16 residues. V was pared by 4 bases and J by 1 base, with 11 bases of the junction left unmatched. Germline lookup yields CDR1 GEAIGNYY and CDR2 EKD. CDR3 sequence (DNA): TGTGCCTGTGATGGCGTACTGGGGCAGGGCACCGATAAACTCATCTTT. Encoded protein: CACDGVLGQGTDKLIF.

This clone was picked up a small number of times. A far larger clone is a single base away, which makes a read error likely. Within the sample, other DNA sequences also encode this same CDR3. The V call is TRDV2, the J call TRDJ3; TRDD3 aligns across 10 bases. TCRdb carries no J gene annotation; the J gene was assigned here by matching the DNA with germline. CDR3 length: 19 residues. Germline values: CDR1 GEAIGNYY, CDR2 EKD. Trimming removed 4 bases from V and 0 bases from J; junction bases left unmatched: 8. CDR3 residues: CACDTVWGISSWDTRQMFF. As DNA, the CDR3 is TGTGCCTGTGATACCGTCTGGGGGATAAGCTCCTGGGACACCCGACAGATGTTTTTC.

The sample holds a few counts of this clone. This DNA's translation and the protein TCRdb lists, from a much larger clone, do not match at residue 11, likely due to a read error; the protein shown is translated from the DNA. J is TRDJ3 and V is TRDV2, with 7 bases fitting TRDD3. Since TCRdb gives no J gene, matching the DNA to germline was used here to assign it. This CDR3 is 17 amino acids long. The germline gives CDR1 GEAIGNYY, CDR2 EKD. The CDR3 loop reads CACDGGLSSWGTRQMFF. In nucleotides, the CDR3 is TGTGCCTGTGATGGGGGACTGAGCTCCTGGGGCACCCGACAGATGTTTTTC.

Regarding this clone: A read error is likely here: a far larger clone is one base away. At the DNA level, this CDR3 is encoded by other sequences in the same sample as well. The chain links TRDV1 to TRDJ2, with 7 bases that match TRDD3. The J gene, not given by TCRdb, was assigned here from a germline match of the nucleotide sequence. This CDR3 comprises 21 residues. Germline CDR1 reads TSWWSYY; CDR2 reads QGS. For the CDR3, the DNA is TGTGCCCTTGGGGAACTGTCCCTACGGGGGTGGGGGAGTGCTTTGACAGCACAACTCTTCTTT. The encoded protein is CALGELSLRGWGSALTAQLFF.

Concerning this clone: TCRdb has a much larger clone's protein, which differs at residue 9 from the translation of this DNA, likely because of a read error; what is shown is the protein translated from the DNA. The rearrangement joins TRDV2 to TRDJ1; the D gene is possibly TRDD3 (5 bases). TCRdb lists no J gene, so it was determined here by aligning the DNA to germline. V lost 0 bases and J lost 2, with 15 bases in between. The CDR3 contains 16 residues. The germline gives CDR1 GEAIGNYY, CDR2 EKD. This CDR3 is CACDTGPGGSTDKLIF. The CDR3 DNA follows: TGTGCCTGTGACACCGGACCGGGGGGTTCAACCGATAAACTCATCTTT.

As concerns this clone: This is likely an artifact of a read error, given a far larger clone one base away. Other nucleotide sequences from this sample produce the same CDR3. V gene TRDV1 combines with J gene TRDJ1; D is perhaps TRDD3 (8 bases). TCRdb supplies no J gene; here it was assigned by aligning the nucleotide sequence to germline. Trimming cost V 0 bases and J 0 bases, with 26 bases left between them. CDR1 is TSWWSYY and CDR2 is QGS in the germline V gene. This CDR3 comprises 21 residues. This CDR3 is CALGELKSFLKYWGDTDKLIF. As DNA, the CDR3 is TGTGCTCTTGGGGAACTGAAGAGCTTCCTAAAGTACTGGGGGGACACCGATAAACTCATCTTT.

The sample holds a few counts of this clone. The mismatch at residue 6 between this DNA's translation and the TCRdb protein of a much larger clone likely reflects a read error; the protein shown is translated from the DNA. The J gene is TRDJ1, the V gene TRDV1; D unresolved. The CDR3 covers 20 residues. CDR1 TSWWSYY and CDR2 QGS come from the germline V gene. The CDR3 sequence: CALGEGQTPGVLLHTDKLIF. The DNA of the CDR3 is TGTGCTCTTGGGGAAGGACAAACCCCAGGAGTACTTCTCCACACTGATAAACTCATCTTT.

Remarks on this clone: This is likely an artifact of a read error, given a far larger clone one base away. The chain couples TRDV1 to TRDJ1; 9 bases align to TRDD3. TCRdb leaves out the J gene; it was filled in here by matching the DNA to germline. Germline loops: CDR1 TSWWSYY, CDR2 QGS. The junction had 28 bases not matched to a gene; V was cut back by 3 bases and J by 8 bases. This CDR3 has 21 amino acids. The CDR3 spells CALGEHVLRAFPRTGGLKLIF. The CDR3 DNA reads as TGTGCTCTTGGGGAGCACGTACTGAGGGCCTTCCCCCGTACTGGGGGACTCAAACTCATCTTT.

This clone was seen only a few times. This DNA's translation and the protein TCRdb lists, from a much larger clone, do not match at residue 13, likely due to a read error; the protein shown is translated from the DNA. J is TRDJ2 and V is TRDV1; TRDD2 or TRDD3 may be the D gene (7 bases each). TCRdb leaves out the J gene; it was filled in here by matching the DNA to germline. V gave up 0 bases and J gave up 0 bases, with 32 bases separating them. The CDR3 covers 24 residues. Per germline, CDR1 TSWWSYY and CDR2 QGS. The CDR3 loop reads CALGELAPILPLPWGDTLTAQLFF. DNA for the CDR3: TGTGCTCTTGGGGAACTAGCCCCAATCCTTCCTCTCCCCTGGGGGGACACTTTGACAGCACAACTCTTCTTT.

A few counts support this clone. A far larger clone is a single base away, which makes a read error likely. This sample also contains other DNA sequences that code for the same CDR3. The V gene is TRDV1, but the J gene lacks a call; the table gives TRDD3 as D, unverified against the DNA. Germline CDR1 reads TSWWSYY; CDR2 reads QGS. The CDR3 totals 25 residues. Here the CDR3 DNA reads TGTGCTCTTGGGGAACTCGATTTCCCGAATGGCCTGTACTGGGGGATACGGCCGGACACCGATAAACTCATCTTC. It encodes CALGELDFPNGLYWGIRPDTDKLIF.

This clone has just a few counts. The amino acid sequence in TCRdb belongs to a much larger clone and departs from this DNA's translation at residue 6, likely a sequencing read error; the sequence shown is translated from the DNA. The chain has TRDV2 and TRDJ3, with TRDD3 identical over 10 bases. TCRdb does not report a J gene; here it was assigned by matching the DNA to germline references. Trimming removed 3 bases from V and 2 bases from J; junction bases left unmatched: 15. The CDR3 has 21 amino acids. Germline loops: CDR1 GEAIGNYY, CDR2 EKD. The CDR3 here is CACDLAVLGDRATWDTRQMFF. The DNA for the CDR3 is TGTGCCTGTGACCTCGCCGTACTGGGGGATCGGGCTACCTGGGACACCCGACAGATGTTTTTC.

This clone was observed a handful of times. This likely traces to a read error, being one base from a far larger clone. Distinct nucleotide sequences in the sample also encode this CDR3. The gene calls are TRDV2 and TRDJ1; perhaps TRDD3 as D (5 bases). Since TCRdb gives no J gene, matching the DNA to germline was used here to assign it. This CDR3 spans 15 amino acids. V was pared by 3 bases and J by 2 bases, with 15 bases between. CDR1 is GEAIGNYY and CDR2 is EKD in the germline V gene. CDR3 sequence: CACDQISRGTDKLIF. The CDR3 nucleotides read TGTGCCTGTGACCAAATTTCTCGGGGAACCGATAAACTCATCTTT.

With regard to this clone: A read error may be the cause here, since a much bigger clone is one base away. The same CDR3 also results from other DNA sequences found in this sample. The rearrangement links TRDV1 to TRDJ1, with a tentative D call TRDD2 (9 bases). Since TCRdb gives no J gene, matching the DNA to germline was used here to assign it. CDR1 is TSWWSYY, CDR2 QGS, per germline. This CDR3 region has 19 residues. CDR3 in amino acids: CALGPSYDLGDTYTDKLIF. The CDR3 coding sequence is TGTGCTCTTGGTCCTTCCTACGACCTTGGGGATACATACACCGACAAACTCATCTTT.

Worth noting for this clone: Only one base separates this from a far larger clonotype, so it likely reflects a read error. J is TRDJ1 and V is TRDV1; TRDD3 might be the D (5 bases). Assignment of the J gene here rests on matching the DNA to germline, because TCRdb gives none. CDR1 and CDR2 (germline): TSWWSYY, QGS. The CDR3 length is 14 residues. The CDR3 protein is CALGELRYTDKLIF. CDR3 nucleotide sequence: TGTGCCCTTGGGGAACTAAGGTACACCGATAAACTCATCTTT.

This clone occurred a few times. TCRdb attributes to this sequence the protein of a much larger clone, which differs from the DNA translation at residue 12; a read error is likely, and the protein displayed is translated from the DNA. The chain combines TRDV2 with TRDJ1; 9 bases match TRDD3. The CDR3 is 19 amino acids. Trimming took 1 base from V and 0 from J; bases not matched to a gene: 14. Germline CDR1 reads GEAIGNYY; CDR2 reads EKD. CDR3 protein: CACDTLKLGDAAYTDKLIF. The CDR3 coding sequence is TGTGCCTGTGACACTCTGAAACTGGGGGACGCTGCGTACACCGATAAACTCATCTTT.

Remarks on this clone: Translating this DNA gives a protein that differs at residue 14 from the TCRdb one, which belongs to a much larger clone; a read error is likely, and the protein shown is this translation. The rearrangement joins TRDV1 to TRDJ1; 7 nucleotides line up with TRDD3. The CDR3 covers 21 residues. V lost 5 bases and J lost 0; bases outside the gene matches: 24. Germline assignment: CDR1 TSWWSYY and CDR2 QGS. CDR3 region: CALGNVKLGRSLCFYTDKLIF. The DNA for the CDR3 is TGTGCTCTTGGGAACGTCAAACTGGGGAGATCGTTGTGTTTCTACACCGATAAACTCATCTTT.

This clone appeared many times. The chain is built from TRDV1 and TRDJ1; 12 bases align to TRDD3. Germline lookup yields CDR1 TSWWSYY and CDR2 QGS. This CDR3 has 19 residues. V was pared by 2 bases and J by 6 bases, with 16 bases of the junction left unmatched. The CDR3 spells CALGECVSRVLGDTHKLIF. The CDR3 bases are TGTGCTCTTGGGGAATGTGTTTCCCGAGTACTGGGGGATACACATAAACTCATCTTT.

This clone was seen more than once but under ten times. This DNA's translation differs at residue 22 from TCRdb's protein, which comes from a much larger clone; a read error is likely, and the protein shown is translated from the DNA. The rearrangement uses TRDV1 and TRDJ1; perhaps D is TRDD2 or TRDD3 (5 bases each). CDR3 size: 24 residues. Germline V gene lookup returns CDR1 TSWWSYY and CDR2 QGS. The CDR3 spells CALGELDKGKKSLSLLTQSDKPIF. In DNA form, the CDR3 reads TGTGCTCTTGGGGAACTAGATAAGGGGAAGAAGAGCCTATCCCTTCTCACACAGAGCGATAAACCCATCTTT.

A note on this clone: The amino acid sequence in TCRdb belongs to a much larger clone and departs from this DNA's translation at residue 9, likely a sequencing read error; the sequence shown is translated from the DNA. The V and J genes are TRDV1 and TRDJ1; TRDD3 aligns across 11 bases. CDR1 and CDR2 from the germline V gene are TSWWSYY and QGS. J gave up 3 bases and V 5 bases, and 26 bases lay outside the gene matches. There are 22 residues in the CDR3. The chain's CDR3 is CALGRVPPVIYWGIACPDKLIF. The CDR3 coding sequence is TGTGCTCTTGGGAGAGTACCCCCGGTCATTTACTGGGGGATAGCATGTCCCGATAAACTCATCTTT.